This entry describes one T cell receptor (beta chain). Its antigen is not identified. Trimming shortened V by 2 bases and J by 1 base, and 14 bases separated the two germline ends. CDR3 size: 17 residues. From germline, CDR1 is SGHTA and CDR2 FQGTGA. MiXCR, applied by TCRdb to the PCR reads, yields one record per CDR3 protein. The data show roughly 32,000 distinct CDR3 sequences, roughly 52% seen once. The data belong to a study of esophageal squamous cell carcinoma under preoperative chemotherapy. Study-wide points: Paclitaxel-nedaplatin therapy caused immediate, substantial clonotype frequency changes.

Time point here: before preoperative PTX-NDP chemotherapy. Sample collection occurred from a patient given preoperative chemotherapy. The V call is TRBV7-3, the J call TRBJ2-2; a possible D gene is TRBD1 (5 bases). This clonotype was obtained from a human donor with esophageal squamous cell carcinoma. The donor label of this sample is uncertain. CDR3 bases: TGTGCCAGCAGCTTAGCCCCAAGGGGATTGAACACCGGGGAGCTGTTTTTT. It specifies CASSLAPRGLNTGELFF.